A single sample is the source of the 31 T cell receptor beta chains below, sequenced in a study of blood T cell repertoires in COVID-19. Using immunoSEQ multiplex PCR, the repertoire was profiled, and TCRdb retains in-frame clones only, with some absent. The profile shows roughly 140,000 clones, roughly 84% of them singletons. Sequencing input: peripheral blood. The receptor source for this set is a woman aged 50 to 60 with acute or convalescent COVID-19.

The chain links TRBV16 to TRBJ2-7; 8 nucleotides align to TRBD1. This CDR3 has 14 amino acids. Germline V gives CDR1 KGHSY, CDR2 FQNENV. V was clipped by 5 bases and J by 3 bases; unmatched bases: 6. The CDR3 bases are TGTGCCAGCAGCTCCAGGGGGCTAAACTACGAGCAGTACTTC. Translated, it gives CASSSRGLNYEQYF.

The gene calls are TRBV4-3 and TRBJ2-2, with a possible D match to TRBD2 (6 bases). Trimming cost V 4 bases and J 2 bases, with 8 bases left between them. CDR1 is LGHNA, CDR2 YSLEER, per germline. The CDR3 length is 14 residues. This CDR3 reads CASSRSGNTGELFF. CDR3 DNA sequence: TGCGCCAGCAGCCGTAGCGGTAACACCGGGGAGCTGTTTTTT.

The CDR3 region is CASSLEGARSYEQYF. The CDR3 DNA reads TGTGCCAGCAGCTTAGAGGGCGCTCGAAGCTACGAGCAGTACTTC. The chain carries TRBV11-2 and TRBJ2-7; D unclear. The germline V gene has CDR1 SGHAT and CDR2 FQNNGV. V dropped 0 bases and J dropped 3 bases, with 12 bases sitting between them. This CDR3 has 15 amino acids.

This chain joins TRBV6-2 or TRBV6-3 and TRBJ2-5; possibly TRBD2 for D (7 bases). Deletions cut 5 bases from V and 5 bases from J, with 15 bases between. The CDR3 sequence is 14 residues long. Germline loops: CDR1 MNHEY, CDR2 SVGEGT. CDR3 sequence reads: CASSQRGGPETQYF. The CDR3 DNA reads as TGTGCCAGCAGTCAAAGGGGGGGCCCGGAGACCCAGTACTTC.

The chain uses TRBV7-9 and TRBJ1-3, with D hard to call. Germline CDR1 SEHNR, CDR2 FQNEAQ (reference sequence). The CDR3 totals 16 residues. Trimming pared 5 bases from V and 0 bases from J, leaving 14 bases between. The CDR3 loop reads CASSPGFSVSGNTIYF. The CDR3, as DNA: TGTGCCAGCAGCCCCGGGTTCTCAGTCTCTGGAAACACCATATATTTT.

The gene calls are TRBV19 and TRBJ2-7; maybe TRBD1 (5 bases). Germline V gives CDR1 LNHDA, CDR2 SQIVND (reference sequence). The CDR3 contains 13 residues. The V gene lost 5 bases and the J gene lost 0 bases, with 8 bases spanning the gap. CDR3 protein: CASSRQYSYEQYF. In nucleotides, the CDR3 is TGTGCCAGTAGTCGACAGTACTCCTACGAGCAGTACTTC.

The rearrangement links TRBV7-9 to TRBJ2-1, with TRBD1 matching 8 bases. Germline V CDR1 and CDR2: SEHNR, FQNEAQ (reference sequence). The CDR3 contains 14 residues. V was clipped by 1 base and J by 6 bases; unmatched bases: 2. The CDR3 region is CASSLGQGLNEQFF. For the CDR3, the DNA is TGTGCCAGCAGCTTAGGACAGGGGCTCAATGAGCAGTTCTTC.

The CDR3 bases are TGTGCCAGCAGTCAGGGACAGACTAGGCTCGGGTACGAGCAGTACTTC. Amino acids: CASSQGQTRLGYEQYF. This chain joins TRBV27 and TRBJ2-7, with D maybe TRBD1 (7 bases). Trimming took 5 bases from V and 4 from J, leaving 21 bases between them. The germline CDR1 and CDR2 sequences are MNHEY and SMNVEV (reference sequence). CDR3 length: 16 residues.

The chain uses TRBV5-4 and TRBJ2-5; 9 bases align to TRBD2. CDR3 length: 15 amino acids. J lost 2 bases, V lost 2 bases, and 4 bases had no gene match. Germline CDR1 is SGHNT and CDR2 is YYREEE (reference sequence). The CDR3 nucleotides are TGTGCCAGCAGCTTCCCAGCGGGGGGACAAGAGACCCAGTACTTC. Its protein product is CASSFPAGGQETQYF. Drawing the rest from reference TRBV5-4 and TRBJ2-5, the complete variable domain is ETGVTQSPTHLIKTRGQQVTLRCSSQSGHNTVSWYQQALGQGPQFIFQYYREEENGRGNFPPRFSGLQFPNYSSELNVNALELDDSALYLCASSFPAGGQETQYFGPGTRLLVL.

The CDR3: CASSSTMNTEAFF. CDR3 coding DNA: TGCGCCAGCAGCTCGACAATGAACACTGAAGCTTTCTTT. V gene TRBV5-1 combines with J gene TRBJ1-1; no clear D. V gave up 3 bases and J gave up 0 bases, with 6 bases separating them. This CDR3 is built from 13 residues. Per the germline V gene, CDR1 is SGHRS and CDR2 is YFSETQ.

This rearrangement joins TRBV3-1 (or the pseudogene TRBV3-2) to TRBJ2-1, with D hard to call. Germline loops: CDR1 LGHDT, CDR2 YNNKEL (reference sequence). There are 13 residues in the CDR3. V dropped 0 bases and J dropped 7 bases, with 7 bases sitting between them. The CDR3 loop is CASSQERRNEQFF. The CDR3 nucleotides are TGTGCCAGCAGCCAAGAAAGGAGAAATGAGCAGTTCTTC.

The genes are TRBV18 and TRBJ1-1; D gene unclear. Germline V gives CDR1 KGHSH, CDR2 LQKENI. Trimming removed 2 bases from V and 1 base from J, with 5 bases in between. The CDR3 has 13 amino acids. In DNA, the CDR3 is TGTGCCAGCTCACCATGGCAGAACACTGAAGCTTTCTTT. Its translation: CASSPWQNTEAFF.

V gene TRBV5-1 combines with J gene TRBJ2-2; D might be TRBD1 (5 bases). The V gene lost 0 bases and the J gene lost 4 bases, with 16 bases spanning the gap. Per the germline V gene, CDR1 is SGHRS and CDR2 is YFSETQ. The CDR3 sequence is 17 residues long. CDR3 region: CASSLAWGALGTGELFF. For the CDR3, the DNA is TGCGCCAGCAGCTTGGCCTGGGGCGCTCTAGGCACCGGGGAGCTGTTTTTT.

V is TRBV28 and J is TRBJ2-1, with TRBD1 identical over 7 bases. Trimming cost V 5 bases and J 3 bases; bases outside gene matches: 4. CDR3 length equals 14 residues. Germline assignment: CDR1 MDHEN and CDR2 SYDVKM. CDR3 protein: CASSRTGVYNEQFF. The CDR3, as DNA: TGTGCCAGCAGTCGAACAGGGGTCTACAATGAGCAGTTCTTC.

This CDR3 reads CAIHRVLQETQYF. CDR3 nucleotides: TGTGCCATCCACAGGGTCCTCCAAGAGACCCAGTACTTC. The chain links TRBV2 to TRBJ2-5; D is possibly TRBD1 (6 bases). CDR3 size: 13 residues. Germline V gene sequence: CDR1 SNHLY, CDR2 FYNNEI. V was trimmed by 10 bases and J by 1 base, leaving 13 bases between them.

V usage is TRBV9 and J usage is TRBJ1-3, with D hard to call. Germline V CDR1 and CDR2: SGDLS, YYNGEE. The CDR3 runs 14 residues. V dropped 4 bases and J dropped 0 bases, with 8 bases sitting between them. The CDR3, as DNA: TGTGCCAGCAGCTACACAGACTCTGGAAACACCATATATTTT. Encoded protein: CASSYTDSGNTIYF. Using reference TRBV9 and TRBJ1-3 for the parts outside the CDR3, the full variable domain is DSGVTQTPKHLITATGQRVTLRCSPRSGDLSVYWYQQSLDQGLQFLIQYYNGEERAKGNILERFSAQQFPDLHSELNLSSLELGDSALYFCASSYTDSGNTIYFGEGSWLTVV.

The chain employs TRBV5-8 and TRBJ1-4; 9 bases line up with TRBD1. The ends lost 3 bases at V and 6 bases at J; junction bases unmatched: 6. Germline V gene data show CDR1 as SGHTS and CDR2 as YDEGEE. This CDR3 has 15 residues. In DNA form, the CDR3 reads TGTGCCAGCAGCTCAACAGGGGGCCCAGATGAAAAACTGTTTTTT. Encoded protein: CASSSTGGPDEKLFF.

This rearrangement joins TRBV2 to TRBJ1-4; 10 nucleotides line up with TRBD1. CDR1 is SNHLY and CDR2 is FYNNEI in the germline V gene. CDR3 size: 14 residues. V shed 7 bases, J shed 8 bases, and the junction held 7 bases outside the gene matches. As DNA, the CDR3 is TGTGCCAGCACCCCAGGGACAGGGGAAGAAAAACTGTTTTTT. As protein: CASTPGTGEEKLFF.

The chain joins TRBV18 to TRBJ2-3; 8 bases fit TRBD1. The V gene's germline CDR1 is KGHSH and CDR2 LQKENI. Trimming took 1 base from V and 6 from J; bases not matched to a gene: 6. This CDR3 region has 15 residues. CDR3 DNA: TGTGCCAGCTCACCACTCGGACAGGGTCCCGATACGCAGTATTTT. Translating it yields CASSPLGQGPDTQYF.

V usage is TRBV5-4 and J usage is TRBJ1-1; tentative D call: TRBD1 (6 bases). V gave up 4 bases and J gave up 3 bases, with 10 bases separating them. Germline CDR1 SGHNT, CDR2 YYREEE (reference sequence). The CDR3 covers 13 residues. The chain's CDR3 is CASSPDSDTEAFF. As DNA, the CDR3 is TGTGCCAGCAGCCCGGACAGTGACACTGAAGCTTTCTTT.

The chain links TRBV28 to TRBJ1-1; D call uncertain. Germline V gene lookup returns CDR1 MDHEN and CDR2 SYDVKM. Deletions cut 6 bases from V and 3 bases from J, with 8 bases between. The CDR3 is 12 residues long. CDR3 protein: CASSPSYTEAFF. The CDR3 region has the DNA TGTGCCAGCAGCCCTTCCTACACTGAAGCTTTCTTT.

The chain couples TRBV7-2 to TRBJ2-1, with TRBD1 matching over 7 bases. Trimming at V came to 6 bases and at J to 6 bases, leaving 8 bases not matched to a gene. This CDR3 is 14 amino acids long. CDR1 and CDR2 (germline): SGHTA, FQGNSA. CDR3 DNA sequence: TGTGCCAGCAGTCGGGATACAGGGGCCAATGAGCAGTTCTTC. Protein sequence: CASSRDTGANEQFF.

The chain carries TRBV28 and TRBJ2-1; a possible D gene is TRBD2 (5 bases). The CDR3 loop spans 11 amino acids. V shed 7 bases and J shed 9 bases, with 10 bases lying between them. Germline V gene lookup returns CDR1 MDHEN and CDR2 SYDVKM. CDR3: CASIREGEQFF. Here the CDR3 DNA reads TGTGCCAGCATCCGAGAGGGTGAGCAGTTCTTC.

The CDR3 DNA sequence: TGTGCCAGCAGCTTAGATTTAGCGGGAGTATCGGGGGACGAGCAGTACTTC. Its protein product is CASSLDLAGVSGDEQYF. The chain couples TRBV11-3 to TRBJ2-7, with 9 bases identical to TRBD2. The CDR3 has 17 residues. Germline CDR1 SGHNT, CDR2 YENEEA. V dropped 0 bases and J dropped 5; count of bases not matched to a gene: 11.

A few counts support this clone. V is TRBV24-1 and J is TRBJ2-3; 7 bases are shared with TRBD2. The CDR3 extends over 16 amino acids. Trimming at V came to 4 bases and at J to 4 bases, leaving 10 bases not matched to a gene. CDR1 is KGHDR and CDR2 is SFDVKD in the germline V gene. The CDR3 region is CATSEGKRGYADTQYF. CDR3 nucleotides: TGTGCCACCAGTGAAGGCAAGCGGGGATACGCAGATACGCAGTATTTT.

The chain uses TRBV9 and TRBJ2-2; 11 bases are a match to TRBD1. J lost 4 bases, V lost 4 bases, and 6 bases had no gene match. Per germline, CDR1 SGDLS and CDR2 YYNGEE. The CDR3 runs to 16 residues. CDR3 protein: CASSPRDRGITGELFF. DNA of the CDR3: TGTGCCAGCAGCCCGCGGGACAGGGGGATCACCGGGGAGCTGTTTTTT. The variable domain in full, with the rest retrieved from reference TRBV9 and TRBJ2-2, is DSGVTQTPKHLITATGQRVTLRCSPRSGDLSVYWYQQSLDQGLQFLIQYYNGEERAKGNILERFSAQQFPDLHSELNLSSLELGDSALYFCASSPRDRGITGELFFGEGSRLTVL.

This clone was counted at least ten times. This chain connects TRBV2 to TRBJ2-7, with TRBD2 as a possible D gene (5 bases). The CDR3 runs to 12 residues. Germline assignment: CDR1 SNHLY and CDR2 FYNNEI. Trimming took off 8 bases at V and 0 bases at J, with 8 bases between the two ends. DNA of the CDR3: TGTGCCAGCGAGAGGGACTCCTACGAGCAGTACTTC. It encodes CASERDSYEQYF.

The J gene is TRBJ2-1, the V gene TRBV19; TRBD1 aligns across 7 bases. V gave up 3 bases and J gave up 12 bases; unmatched junction bases: 5. Looked up from germline, CDR1 is LNHDA and CDR2 is SQIVND (reference sequence). The CDR3 covers 12 residues. Here the CDR3 reads CASSIGPGGQFF. The CDR3, as DNA: TGTGCCAGTAGTATTGGGCCAGGGGGGCAGTTCTTC.

This clone has more than one count but fewer than ten. V usage is TRBV6-1 and J usage is TRBJ1-5, with TRBD1 identical over 7 bases. The CDR3 runs to 18 residues. J gave up 2 bases and V 0 bases, and 10 bases lay outside the gene matches. The germline V gene encodes CDR1 MNHNS and CDR2 SASEGT. The CDR3 is CASSEANSGGSGNQPQHF. The CDR3 DNA is TGTGCCAGCAGTGAAGCCAACTCAGGGGGGTCGGGCAATCAGCCCCAGCATTTT.

This clone has a single count. The CDR3 reads CASSLSRRNGAFF. For the CDR3, the DNA is TGTGCCAGCAGCTTAAGCCGAAGAAATGGAGCTTTCTTT. This rearrangement joins TRBV11-2 to TRBJ1-1; no clear D. The CDR3 runs 13 residues. Deletions cut 2 bases from V and 10 bases from J, with 14 bases between. The germline V gene has CDR1 SGHAT and CDR2 FQNNGV.

On this clone itself: Other DNA sequences of this sample code for an identical CDR3. The gene calls are TRBV6-5 and TRBJ1-2; 10 bases map to TRBD1. The CDR3 runs 14 residues. V lost 2 bases, J lost 4 bases, and 1 base stayed unmatched. The germline gives CDR1 MNHEY, CDR2 SVGAGI. CDR3 sequence (DNA): TGTGCCAGCAGTTACCGGGACAGGGGCTATGGCTACACCTTC. Protein product: CASSYRDRGYGYTF.